A selection of T cell receptor beta chains follows, all from one sample in a study of regulatory T cells in long-lasting Graves disease. TCRdb re-called the multiplex PCR reads with MiXCR, one entry per CDR3 protein. This repertoire shows about 530,000 distinct CDR3 sequences, 16% found once; its top ten account for roughly 25%. The data also belong to a second study, concerning T cells in Graves' hyperthyroidism and ophthalmopathy.

The sequencing here drew on peripheral blood mononuclear cells (PBMCs), taken at new diagnosis, from a patient treated with antithyroid drugs. Source of these receptors: a woman aged 40 to 65 with Graves disease. The CDR3 runs from the conserved cysteine through the conserved F or W. The D gene is left open where the match is weak. Clone size is not always given. Where it is, it says once, few, many or a class for expanded clones.

v_call: TRBV6-5
clone_size: few
j_call: TRBJ1-1
d_call: TRBD1
cdr3_nt: TGTGCCAGCAGTTCGGGACAGGGGTGGGGGAACACTGAAGCTTTCTTT
cdr3_aa: CASSSGQGWGNTEAFF

v_call: TRBV2
clone_size: many
j_call: TRBJ2-1
d_call: TRBD2
cdr3_nt: TGTGCCAGCAGTGTGGCTAGCGGGGGGGCCGTGGTCAATGAGCAGTTCTTC
cdr3_aa: CASSVASGGAVVNEQFF

v_call: TRBV20-1
clone_size: few
j_call: TRBJ2-5
d_call: TRBD2
cdr3_nt: TGCAGTGCTAGAAGTTGGGTAGCGGGGGGGTTGGAGACCCAGTACTTC
cdr3_aa: CSARSWVAGGLETQYF

v_call: TRBV18
clone_size: .
j_call: TRBJ2-7
d_call: TRBD2
cdr3_nt: TGTGCCAGCTCAGAAAGCGGGGGGGCGCACGAGCAGTACTTC
cdr3_aa: CASSESGGAHEQYF

v_call: TRBV20-1
clone_size: many
j_call: TRBJ1-5
d_call: .
cdr3_nt: TGCAGTGTAGCGGGGGGGGATCAGCCCCAGCATTTT
cdr3_aa: CSVAGGDQPQHF

v_call: TRBV11-2
clone_size: few
j_call: TRBJ2-5
d_call: TRBD1
cdr3_nt: TGTGCCAGCAGCTTAGGGACAGGGAAATTGGTGGAGACCCAGTACTTC
cdr3_aa: CASSLGTGKLVETQYF

v_call: TRBV4-2
clone_size: many
j_call: TRBJ1-1
d_call: .
cdr3_nt: TGTGCCAGCAGCCGAGAAGAGGTAACCAACACTGAAGCTTTCTTT
cdr3_aa: CASSREEVTNTEAFF

v_call: TRBV12-3/TRBV12-4
clone_size: .
j_call: TRBJ2-3
d_call: .
cdr3_nt: TGTGCCAGCAGTTTAATTGGGGTTGATACGCAGTATTTT
cdr3_aa: CASSLIGVDTQYF

v_call: TRBV6-1
clone_size: few
j_call: TRBJ2-7
d_call: .
cdr3_nt: TGTGCCAGCAGTCAAAACTATAGGATAATTTTC
cdr3_aa: CASSQNYRIIF

v_call: TRBV19
clone_size: many
j_call: TRBJ2-5
d_call: .
cdr3_nt: TGTGCCAGTAGTCGGGACGATTGGGGGACCCAGTACTTC
cdr3_aa: CASSRDDWGTQYF

v_call: TRBV9
clone_size: .
j_call: TRBJ2-3
d_call: TRBD2
cdr3_nt: TGTGCCAGCAGCGTCAGCGGGGGGGCCACAACAGATACGCAGTATTTT
cdr3_aa: CASSVSGGATTDTQYF

v_call: TRBV2
clone_size: many
j_call: TRBJ1-1
d_call: .
cdr3_nt: TGTGCCAGCAGCCGGGGGCCGGACACTGAAGCTTTCTTT
cdr3_aa: CASSRGPDTEAFF

v_call: TRBV28
clone_size: few
j_call: TRBJ1-3
d_call: .
cdr3_nt: TGTGCCAGCAGTTTAGGGCAGCTGCACTCTGGAAACACCATATATTTT
cdr3_aa: CASSLGQLHSGNTIYF

v_call: TRBV5-1
clone_size: few
j_call: TRBJ1-4
d_call: TRBD1
cdr3_nt: TGCGCCAGCAGCCAGGGACAGGGGTTAAATGAAAAACTGTTTTTT
cdr3_aa: CASSQGQGLNEKLFF

v_call: TRBV7-8
clone_size: many
j_call: TRBJ1-5
d_call: .
cdr3_nt: TGTGCCAGCAGCTCCGAAAGAAATCAGCCCCAGCATTTT
cdr3_aa: CASSSERNQPQHF

v_call: TRBV28
clone_size: many
j_call: TRBJ2-7
d_call: .
cdr3_nt: TGTGCCAGCAGTTTACAGGCCGTGGACTACGAGCAGTACTTC
cdr3_aa: CASSLQAVDYEQYF

v_call: TRBV20-1
clone_size: .
j_call: TRBJ1-6
d_call: TRBD1
cdr3_nt: TGCAGTGCTAGAGCCGGGACAGGAAGTCATAATTCACCCCTCCACTTT
cdr3_aa: CSARAGTGSHNSPLHF

v_call: TRBV11-2
clone_size: many
j_call: TRBJ2-3
d_call: TRBD2
cdr3_nt: TGTGCCAGCAGCTTACAGCGGGGGGCCACAGATACGCAGTATTTT
cdr3_aa: CASSLQRGATDTQYF

v_call: TRBV9
clone_size: many
j_call: TRBJ2-3
d_call: .
cdr3_nt: TGTGCCAGCAGCGTAGAGCTGACCGTACCCGGCGGTACGCAGTATTTT
cdr3_aa: CASSVELTVPGGTQYF

v_call: TRBV4-1
clone_size: .
j_call: TRBJ2-3
d_call: TRBD2
cdr3_nt: TGCGCCAGCAGCCGGTTACTAGCGGGGGGCCTTACTAGCACAGATACGCAGTATTTT
cdr3_aa: CASSRLLAGGLTSTDTQYF